The entry that follows covers one T cell receptor beta chain sequence. Germline lookup yields CDR1 MDHEN and CDR2 SYDVKM. The CDR3 extends over 14 amino acids. V shed 6 bases and J shed 7 bases, with 16 bases lying between them. These data are taken from a study of blood T cell repertoires in COVID-19. The cohort comprised adults aged roughly 18 to 95 years residing in around 25 US areas. Recovery meant two consecutive negative NP/OP PCR tests, professional clearance, or resolved symptoms. Generated by immunoSEQ multiplex PCR, the TCRdb table keeps only in-frame clones and is missing some. The table records under 200,000 clones, around 91% of them present only once.

The V and J genes are TRBV28 and TRBJ2-4; D might be TRBD1 (6 bases). The receptor was derived from a woman aged 18 to 35 who had recovered from COVID-19. Material for sequencing was PBMCs or T cells enriched from blood (not recorded which). The CDR3 coding sequence is TGTGCCAGCAGGCCGGAACAGGGTCGCAACATTCAGTACTTC. It yields the protein CASRPEQGRNIQYF.